A single sample gave rise to the 17 T cell receptor beta chains below, sequenced in a study of blood T cells in healthy people across ages. Together with a sample-barcoded 5' primer, a J-beta primer mix was included in a second PCR lasting roughly 6 to 12 cycles. TCRdb re-analysed the 5' RACE reads in MiXCR, keeping a single row per CDR3 protein. The sample has about 970,000 distinct CDR3 sequences, roughly half seen once. Sequenced sample: blood. The origin of the receptors is a woman aged 55-70 years in good health.

This chain uses TRBV7-2 with TRBJ2-3; D may match TRBD1 or TRBD2 (6 bases each). Germline V CDR1 and CDR2: SGHTA, FQGNSA. CDR3 length equals 12 residues. V lost 8 bases and J lost 6, with 12 bases in between. The CDR3 DNA follows: TGTGCCAGCCACCTAGGGGGGGATACGCAGTATTTT. Translation gives CASHLGGDTQYF.

This clonotype came up a few times. The chain employs TRBV29-1 and TRBJ2-5, with D uncertain. CDR1 and CDR2 from the germline V gene are SQVTM and ANQGSEA. V dropped 0 bases and J dropped 7 bases, with 6 bases sitting between them. This CDR3 comprises 11 residues. The CDR3 DNA is TGCAGCGTTGAAGATGAGGTGACCCAGTACTTC. Protein product: CSVEDEVTQYF.

The rearrangement joins TRBV28 to TRBJ1-6; D possibly corresponds to TRBD1 (5 bases). The germline V gene encodes CDR1 MDHEN and CDR2 SYDVKM. This CDR3 region has 16 residues. Trimming took 2 bases from V and 7 from J, leaving 15 bases between them. CDR3 DNA: TGTGCCAGCAGTTTAAGGGCAGGGAGTTTGAATTCACCCCTCCACTTT. Translating gives CASSLRAGSLNSPLHF.

The V call is TRBV29-1, the J call TRBJ2-1; 7 nucleotides agree with TRBD2. Germline V gene data show CDR1 as SQVTM and CDR2 as ANQGSEA. The junction had 4 bases not matched to a gene; V was cut back by 2 bases and J by 9 bases. This CDR3 spans 12 amino acids. The CDR3 reads CSVERGGFEQFF. In DNA, the CDR3 is TGCAGCGTTGAACGGGGAGGGTTTGAGCAGTTCTTC.

The CDR3 region has the DNA TGTGCCAGCAGACCCCTGGTGGGAAACTCCTACAATGAGCAGTTCTTC. Its protein product is CASRPLVGNSYNEQFF. J is TRBJ2-1 and V is TRBV12-3 or TRBV12-4; no clear D. With 6 bases removed from V and 0 bases from J, the gap between germline ends came to 15 bases. This CDR3 contains 16 residues.

In its sample, this clonotype was seen many times. The CDR3 spells CATSDLGTTDTQYF. CDR3 in DNA: TGTGCCACCAGTGATTTGGGGACTACAGATACGCAGTATTTT. J is TRBJ2-3 and V is TRBV24-1, with D perhaps TRBD2 (6 bases). The germline V gene has CDR1 KGHDR and CDR2 SFDVKD. The CDR3 totals 14 residues. Deletions cut 0 bases from V and 3 bases from J, with 6 bases between.

The chain uses TRBV7-9 and TRBJ1-2, with 9 bases aligning to TRBD1. Germline V gives CDR1 SEHNR, CDR2 FQNEAQ (reference sequence). This CDR3 contains 15 residues. The V segment lost 4 bases and the J segment 3 bases; nucleotides outside the gene matches: 6. The CDR3 loop reads CASSSGDRGDYGYTF. CDR3 bases: TGTGCCAGCAGCTCCGGTGACAGGGGGGACTATGGCTACACCTTC.

J is TRBJ2-7 and V is TRBV29-1; D could derive from TRBD1 or TRBD2 (5 bases each). V was shortened by 7 bases and J by 0 bases, with 13 bases between the two germline ends. Germline V gene lookup returns CDR1 SQVTM and CDR2 ANQGSEA. The CDR3 spans 13 residues. CDR3 amino acids: CSASGTTSYEQYF. DNA for the CDR3: TGCAGCGCGTCCGGGACCACCTCCTACGAGCAGTACTTC.

DNA for the CDR3: TGTGCCAGCAGCTCCGGGACGGACAAAGAGACCCAGTACTTC. Its translation is CASSSGTDKETQYF. This rearrangement joins TRBV3-1 to TRBJ2-4; D could derive from TRBD1 or TRBD2 (5 bases each). The closer fit of TRBJ2-5 to the DNA end suggests the J call may be wrong. The V gene's germline CDR1 is LGHDT and CDR2 YNNKEL (reference sequence). This CDR3 is built from 14 residues.

This clonotype was seen a few times. The chain couples TRBV5-1 to TRBJ2-3; the D is unclear. This CDR3 region has 14 residues. CDR1 and CDR2 from the germline V gene are SGHRS and YFSETQ. V lost 5 bases, J lost 2 bases, and 12 bases lay in between. The CDR3 DNA follows: TGCGCCAGCAGAGGCTATGGAAACACAGATACGCAGTATTTT. It specifies CASRGYGNTDTQYF.

The chain links TRBV20-1 to TRBJ2-5; perhaps TRBD1 as D (6 bases). The CDR3 has 11 residues. V was pared by 6 bases and J by 3 bases, with 8 bases between. Germline V gene lookup returns CDR1 DFQATT and CDR2 SNEGSKA (reference sequence). The CDR3 DNA sequence: TGCAGTGCCCACAGGGAAGAGACCCAGTACTTC. Its protein product is CSAHREETQYF.

The chain uses TRBV6-6 and TRBJ1-5, with D possibly being TRBD1 (5 bases). Trimming pared 0 bases from V and 5 bases from J, leaving 11 bases between. Germline V gene data show CDR1 as MNHNY and CDR2 as SVGAGI (reference sequence). The CDR3 is 15 residues long. CDR3 nucleotides: TGTGCCAGCAGTTACTCCATCGGGACCGATCAGCCCCAGCATTTT. The encoded protein is CASSYSIGTDQPQHF.

The gene calls are TRBV20-1 and TRBJ2-7; 9 bases are a match to TRBD2. The junction had 20 bases not matched to a gene; V was cut back by 4 bases and J by 4 bases. The germline V gene has CDR1 DFQATT and CDR2 SNEGSKA (reference sequence). The CDR3 is 18 amino acids. CDR3 nucleotides: TGCAGTGCTACCGTCCCCTTTTTAGCGGGAGCATCATTATACGAGCAGTACTTC. Protein sequence: CSATVPFLAGASLYEQYF.

The rearrangement joins TRBV10-3 to TRBJ2-1; the match to TRBD1 covers 9 bases. Germline V gene data show CDR1 as ENHRY and CDR2 as SYGVKD. The V segment lost 3 bases and the J segment 9 bases; nucleotides outside the gene matches: 3. This CDR3 comprises 13 residues. CDR3 sequence (DNA): TGTGCCATCAGTGACCTGGACAGGGGTGAGCAGTTCTTC. This codes for CAISDLDRGEQFF.

J is TRBJ1-2 and V is TRBV4-1; D is possibly TRBD1 (5 bases). Germline V gene sequence: CDR1 MGHRA, CDR2 YSYEKL. The length of the CDR3 is 15 residues. With 2 bases removed from V and 5 bases from J, the gap between germline ends came to 15 bases. The CDR3 is CASSQPKRGSYGYTF. The CDR3 nucleotides are TGCGCCAGCAGCCAACCGAAGAGGGGTAGTTATGGCTACACCTTC.

The chain carries TRBV12-3 or TRBV12-4 and TRBJ2-4; no clear D gene. The DNA end is a closer match to TRBJ2-7, so the J assignment may be wrong. This CDR3 is built from 13 residues. The CDR3 sequence is CASSWEGIREQYF. CDR3 nucleotides: TGTGCCAGCAGTTGGGAAGGAATCCGCGAGCAGTACTTC.

The chain recombines TRBV6-5 with TRBJ2-4, with D uncertain. The end of the DNA fits TRBJ2-7 better, so the J call may be wrong. CDR3 length: 15 amino acids. Looked up from germline, CDR1 is MNHEY and CDR2 is SVGAGI. The CDR3 reads CASSRLPEVSTEQYF. Written as DNA, the CDR3 is TGTGCCAGCAGTCGCCTTCCCGAGGTTTCAACCGAGCAGTACTTC.